Below, 30 T cell receptor beta chains from the same sample are listed, as sequenced in a study of blood T cells in healthy people across ages. Next came a second PCR, run for roughly 6 to 11 cycles, which used a sample-barcoded 5' primer along with a J-beta primer mix. One entry per CDR3 protein results from TCRdb running MiXCR on the 5' RACE reads. The repertoire has approximately 490,000 distinct CDR3 sequences, around 24% of them found once; the top ten carry just over 8.5%. These same records also appear under a second study, on T cells of mothers and their children.

The sample consisted of blood. The receptors shown here come from a boy between 10 and 17 years old in good health.

This clonotype was detected only a few times. The chain couples TRBV24-1 to TRBJ1-5, with D unclear. This CDR3 region has 14 residues. V lost 4 bases and J 4 bases, leaving 10 bases between the germline ends. Germline V CDR1 and CDR2: KGHDR, SFDVKD. The CDR3 nucleotides are TGTGCCACCAGTGAAAGCGGGCTAAATCAGCCCCAGCATTTT. Translating it yields CATSESGLNQPQHF.

This clonotype showed up just a few times. The chain is built from TRBV29-1 and TRBJ2-2; 8 nucleotides line up with TRBD2. Germline V gene sequence: CDR1 SQVTM, CDR2 ANQGSEA. The trim removed 6 bases at V and 7 bases at J, leaving 7 bases unmatched. The CDR3 runs to 13 residues. The CDR3 coding sequence is TGCAGCGTGCCGGGAGGGGAGGACGGGGAGCTGTTTTTT. Its translation is CSVPGGEDGELFF.

The J gene is TRBJ2-3, the V gene TRBV20-1; no clear D gene. CDR1 is DFQATT and CDR2 is SNEGSKA in the germline V gene (reference sequence). V dropped 0 bases and J dropped 5 bases, with 15 bases sitting between them. The CDR3 length is 15 residues. The CDR3 DNA reads TGCAGTGCTAGAGATCTGCGAGTGTGGGGAGATACGCAGTATTTT. Protein: CSARDLRVWGDTQYF.

The chain uses TRBV3-1 and TRBJ2-3; TRBD1 matches 9 bases. There are 17 residues in the CDR3. V shed 3 bases and J 3 bases; nucleotides not matched to a gene: 10. CDR1 and CDR2 from the germline V gene are LGHDT and YNNKEL (reference sequence). The chain's CDR3 is CASSHHRGREGTDTQYF. As DNA, the CDR3 is TGTGCCAGCAGCCACCACAGGGGGCGGGAAGGTACAGATACGCAGTATTTT.

This clonotype was counted between two and nine times. The V call is TRBV20-1, the J call TRBJ2-7; the D is unclear. Germline V gives CDR1 DFQATT, CDR2 SNEGSKA (reference sequence). There are 16 residues in the CDR3. The V end lost 5 bases, the J end lost 4 bases, and 24 bases lay between the germline ends. Here the CDR3 DNA reads TGCAGTGCTCCCCCAGGTCAGCACCGTTTAGATTACGAGCAGTACTTC. This encodes CSAPPGQHRLDYEQYF.

This clonotype was picked up a small number of times. The DNA of the CDR3 is TGTGCCAGCTATAAGACAGGGGATAACACAGATACGCAGTATTTT. Protein sequence: CASYKTGDNTDTQYF. The chain is built from TRBV2 and TRBJ2-3, with TRBD1 identical over 8 bases. With 8 bases clipped from V and 2 bases from J, the junction kept 9 bases outside the gene matches. Germline V CDR1 and CDR2: SNHLY, FYNNEI. This CDR3 has 15 residues.

The rearrangement joins TRBV7-2 to TRBJ2-1; TRBD2 aligns across 14 bases. The junction had 4 bases not matched to a gene; V was cut back by 5 bases and J by 4 bases. The CDR3 extends over 16 amino acids. Germline lookup yields CDR1 SGHTA and CDR2 FQGNSA. CDR3 region: CASSGLAGGLYNEQFF. CDR3 nucleotides: TGTGCCAGCAGCGGACTAGCGGGAGGCTTATACAATGAGCAGTTCTTC. Using reference TRBV7-2 and TRBJ2-1 for the parts outside the CDR3, the full variable domain is GAGVSQSPSNKVTEKGKDVELRCDPISGHTALYWYRQSLGQGLEFLIYFQGNSAPDKSGLPSDRFSAERTGGSVSTLTIQRTQQEDSAVYLCASSGLAGGLYNEQFFGPGTRLTVL.

This chain links TRBV28 with TRBJ2-1; 7 nucleotides match TRBD1. The closer fit of TRBJ2-7 to the DNA end suggests the J call may be wrong. Per the germline V gene, CDR1 is MDHEN and CDR2 is SYDVKM. The CDR3 has 13 residues. The CDR3 is CASSLGQANQQYF. DNA for the CDR3: TGTGCCAGCAGTTTAGGACAGGCTAACCAGCAGTACTTC.

The sample holds many counts of this clonotype. The J gene is TRBJ2-5, the V gene TRBV7-2, with 14 bases fitting TRBD2. Germline trimming cut 5 bases from V and 5 bases from J; bases unmatched to any gene: 7. CDR3 length: 16 amino acids. Germline V gene sequence: CDR1 SGHTA, CDR2 FQGNSA. CDR3 nucleotides: TGTGCCAGCAGCATCAGGACTAGCGGGAGGAGCGAGACCCAGTACTTC. Encoded protein: CASSIRTSGRSETQYF. Looking up the rest from reference TRBV7-2 and TRBJ2-5 gives the full variable domain: GAGVSQSPSNKVTEKGKDVELRCDPISGHTALYWYRQSLGQGLEFLIYFQGNSAPDKSGLPSDRFSAERTGGSVSTLTIQRTQQEDSAVYLCASSIRTSGRSETQYFGPGTRLLVL.

This clonotype was found many times. CDR3 coding DNA: TGCGCCAGCAGCCAAGAACGGTTTGGACCATCGGAGCAGTTCTTC. Residues: CASSQERFGPSEQFF. V gene TRBV4-3 combines with J gene TRBJ2-5; no firm D call. The J call could be wrong; TRBJ2-1 is a better fit for the DNA end. CDR1 and CDR2 from the germline V gene are LGHNA and YSLEER. This CDR3 has 15 residues.

This chain links TRBV28 with TRBJ2-7; 8 nucleotides match TRBD1. The CDR3 sequence is 15 residues long. V was clipped by 5 bases and J by 3 bases; unmatched bases: 9. Germline V gene sequence: CDR1 MDHEN, CDR2 SYDVKM. The CDR3 DNA sequence: TGTGCCAGCAGTAAGGGACAGGTCCTTATCTACGAGCAGTACTTC. Protein: CASSKGQVLIYEQYF.

The chain uses TRBV7-9 and TRBJ2-1, with D unclear. The CDR3 spans 18 residues. Germline V gives CDR1 SEHNR, CDR2 FQNEAQ (reference sequence). Trimming stripped 1 base from V and 0 bases from J, with 16 bases between. Here the CDR3 DNA reads TGTGCCAGCAGCTTAGGTAAACGGACGCAGAGCTCCTACAATGAGCAGTTCTTC. It yields the protein CASSLGKRTQSSYNEQFF. Based on the CDR3 plus reference TRBV7-9 and TRBJ2-1, the full variable domain is DTGVSQNPRHKITKRGQNVTFRCDPISEHNRLYWYRQTLGQGPEFLTYFQNEAQLEKSRLLSDRFSAERPKGSFSTLEIQRTEQGDSAMYLCASSLGKRTQSSYNEQFFGPGTRLTVL.

This clonotype was counted a few times. The chain links TRBV6-2 or TRBV6-3 to TRBJ2-7, with D unclear. CDR1 MNHEY and CDR2 SVGEGT come from the germline V gene. The V and J ends lost 4 bases and 2 bases respectively, with 9 bases between them. This CDR3 is built from 13 residues. The CDR3 DNA is TGTGCCAGCAGTTGGGAAGGTACCTACGAGCAGTACTTC. Its protein product is CASSWEGTYEQYF.

The chain has TRBV6-5 and TRBJ1-2, with 7 bases fitting TRBD1. Germline V gene data show CDR1 as MNHEY and CDR2 as SVGAGI. This CDR3 region has 16 residues. V shed 1 base and J 4 bases; nucleotides not matched to a gene: 9. The CDR3, as DNA: TGTGCCAGCAGTTACTACCGGGACAGCGGACCCTATGGCTACACCTTC. It yields the protein CASSYYRDSGPYGYTF.

This clonotype was observed a single time. V is TRBV7-3 and J is TRBJ2-1; 8 positions match TRBD1. CDR1 SGHTA and CDR2 FQGTGA come from the germline V gene. V lost 5 bases and J lost 0; bases outside the gene matches: 6. This CDR3 is 16 amino acids long. The chain's CDR3 is CASSPTGGPSYNEQFF. CDR3 coding DNA: TGTGCCAGCAGCCCCACAGGGGGGCCCTCCTACAATGAGCAGTTCTTC.

This clonotype has more than one count but fewer than ten. For the CDR3, the DNA is TGTGCCAGCAGATCCCCTCAATACTACGAGCAGTACTTC. Translated: CASRSPQYYEQYF. This chain joins TRBV6-5 and TRBJ2-7; D not resolved. Deletions cut 6 bases from V and 3 bases from J, with 12 bases between. This CDR3 is built from 13 residues. CDR1 MNHEY and CDR2 SVGAGI come from the germline V gene.

This clonotype has a handful of counts. This chain connects TRBV13 to TRBJ1-4, with D maybe TRBD1 (6 bases). The germline gives CDR1 PRHDT, CDR2 FYEKMQ (reference sequence). V gave up 3 bases and J gave up 8 bases, with 19 bases separating them. The CDR3 has 16 amino acids. The CDR3 spells CASSFQSGTTGEKLFF. The CDR3 region has the DNA TGTGCCAGCAGCTTCCAATCCGGGACAACAGGAGAAAAACTGTTTTTT.

This clonotype was counted a few times. The V and J genes are TRBV12-3 or TRBV12-4 and TRBJ2-7; 7 nucleotides line up with TRBD1. The CDR3 is made up of 13 amino acids. The ends lost 9 bases at V and 7 bases at J; junction bases unmatched: 12. The CDR3 here is CASKGTAAGEQYF. Written as DNA, the CDR3 is TGTGCCAGTAAGGGGACAGCTGCCGGTGAGCAGTACTTC.

The chain employs TRBV9 and TRBJ1-1, with TRBD1 matching over 9 bases. The CDR3 contains 14 residues. The germline V gene has CDR1 SGDLS and CDR2 YYNGEE. The trim removed 3 bases at V and 3 bases at J, leaving 3 bases unmatched. Here the CDR3 reads CASSGGQGYTEAFF. In DNA, the CDR3 is TGTGCCAGCAGCGGAGGACAGGGGTACACTGAAGCTTTCTTT.

This clonotype was observed a few times. J is TRBJ2-2 and V is TRBV29-1, with D unclear. The V end lost 6 bases, the J end lost 5 bases, and 16 bases lay between the germline ends. This CDR3 has 14 residues. Germline-derived CDR1 and CDR2 are SQVTM and ANQGSEA. The CDR3 is CSVLSSEGTGELFF. The CDR3 nucleotides are TGCAGCGTGTTGAGTTCAGAAGGGACCGGGGAGCTGTTTTTT.

In this sample, this clonotype turned up a few times. The J gene is TRBJ2-7, the V gene TRBV6-1; 13 bases are shared with TRBD2. V lost 5 bases and J lost 4; bases outside the gene matches: 11. The CDR3 has 17 residues. The germline V gene has CDR1 MNHNS and CDR2 SASEGT. The CDR3 DNA reads TGTGCCAGCAGTACGACCGGGACTAGCGGGGCTCCGTACGAGCAGTACTTC. It codes for CASSTTGTSGAPYEQYF.

DNA of the CDR3: TGCAGCGTTGAAGATCTCGAGCGGGAGTATTCAGATACGCAGTATTTT. It encodes CSVEDLEREYSDTQYF. This rearrangement joins TRBV29-1 to TRBJ2-3, with 8 bases matching TRBD2. The CDR3 totals 16 residues. J was trimmed by 4 bases and V by 0 bases; bases with no gene match: 9. CDR1 and CDR2 (germline): SQVTM, ANQGSEA.

This chain links TRBV27 with TRBJ2-5; 8 nucleotides match TRBD1. The J call is uncertain, as TRBJ2-1 better fits the DNA end. Germline lookup yields CDR1 MNHEY and CDR2 SMNVEV (reference sequence). The CDR3 loop spans 12 amino acids. The CDR3 coding sequence is TGTGCCAGCAGTGTAACAGGGGGTGAGCAGTTCTTC. It translates to CASSVTGGEQFF.

Only a few counts were recorded for this clonotype. The chain links TRBV7-2 to TRBJ2-3; D might be TRBD2 (5 bases). The germline V and J ends were trimmed by 1 base and 11 bases, with 13 bases remaining between them. Germline lookup yields CDR1 SGHTA and CDR2 FQGNSA. CDR3 length equals 13 residues. The CDR3 nucleotides are TGTGCCAGCAGCTTAGGGGGTAGGGAGAAGCAGTATTTT. The encoded protein is CASSLGGREKQYF.

The table lists this clonotype with a few counts. This chain connects TRBV5-1 to TRBJ1-1, with 8 bases fitting TRBD1. The CDR3 runs 15 residues. The germline CDR1 and CDR2 sequences are SGHRS and YFSETQ. The J segment lost 4 bases and the V segment lost 4 bases, leaving 9 bases of the junction unmatched. In nucleotides, the CDR3 is TGCGCCAGCAGCCCTGGACAGGGATTGAGCACTGAAGCTTTCTTT. It codes for CASSPGQGLSTEAFF.

The chain combines TRBV15 with TRBJ1-1, with 9 bases identical to TRBD1. The CDR3 covers 16 residues. V lost 1 base, J lost 0 bases, and 3 bases stayed unmatched. Germline-derived CDR1 and CDR2 are LNHNV and YYDKDF (reference sequence). The CDR3 here is CATSRGGQGMNTEAFF. The CDR3 DNA reads as TGTGCCACCAGCAGAGGCGGACAGGGGATGAACACTGAAGCTTTCTTT. The variable domain in full, with the rest retrieved from reference TRBV15 and TRBJ1-1, is DAMVIQNPRYQVTQFGKPVTLSCSQTLNHNVMYWYQQKSSQAPKLLFHYYDKDFNNEADTPDNFQSRRPNTSFCFLDIRSPGLGDTAMYLCATSRGGQGMNTEAFFGQGTRLTVV.

This chain links TRBV12-3 or TRBV12-4 with TRBJ2-7; maybe TRBD1 (7 bases). The CDR3 has 14 amino acids. With 2 bases removed from V and 6 bases from J, the gap between germline ends came to 14 bases. The CDR3 DNA follows: TGTGCCAGCAGTTTAAGGGCAGGGGGAGGCGAGCAGTACTTC. This encodes CASSLRAGGGEQYF.

This clonotype was detected a few times. The CDR3 region is CASSLLRYWGDRSDSGANVLTF. In DNA, the CDR3 is TGTGCCAGCAGTTTATTACGTTATTGGGGGGACAGGAGTGACTCTGGGGCCAACGTCCTGACTTTC. This chain joins TRBV28 and TRBJ2-6; TRBD1 matches at 8 bases. The ends lost 1 base at V and 0 bases at J; junction bases unmatched: 17. Germline assignment: CDR1 MDHEN and CDR2 SYDVKM. This CDR3 has 22 residues.

The chain links TRBV28 to TRBJ1-4, with a possible D match to TRBD1 (6 bases). CDR3 size: 15 residues. The V end lost 2 bases, the J end lost 8 bases, and 15 bases lay between the germline ends. Per germline, CDR1 MDHEN and CDR2 SYDVKM. The CDR3 is CASSLRLGQGEKLFF. Written as DNA, the CDR3 is TGTGCCAGCAGTTTACGATTGGGACAAGGCGAAAAACTGTTTTTT.

The rearrangement links TRBV29-1 to TRBJ1-4; 9 bases are a match to TRBD1. Trimming took 5 bases from V and 7 from J; bases not matched to a gene: 11. This CDR3 has 15 residues. CDR1 SQVTM and CDR2 ANQGSEA come from the germline V gene. The CDR3 bases are TGCAGCGTTATTGAGCCGGGACAGGGAAGTGAAAAACTGTTTTTT. It is translated as CSVIEPGQGSEKLFF.